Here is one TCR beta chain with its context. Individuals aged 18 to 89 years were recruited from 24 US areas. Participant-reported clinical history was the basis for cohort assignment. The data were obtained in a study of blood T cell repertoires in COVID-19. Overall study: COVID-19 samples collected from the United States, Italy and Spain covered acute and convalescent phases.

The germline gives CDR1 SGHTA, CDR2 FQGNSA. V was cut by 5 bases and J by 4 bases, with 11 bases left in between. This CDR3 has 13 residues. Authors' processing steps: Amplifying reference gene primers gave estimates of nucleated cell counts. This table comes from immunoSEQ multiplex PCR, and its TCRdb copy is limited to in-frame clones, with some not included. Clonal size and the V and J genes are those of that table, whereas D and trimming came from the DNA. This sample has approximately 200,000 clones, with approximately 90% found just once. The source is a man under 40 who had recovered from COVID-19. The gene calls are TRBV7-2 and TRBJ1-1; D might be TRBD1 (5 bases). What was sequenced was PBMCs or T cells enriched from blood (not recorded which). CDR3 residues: CASSTRRGTEAFF. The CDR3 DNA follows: TGTGCCAGCAGCACCCGAAGGGGCACTGAAGCTTTCTTT.